Listed below are T cell receptor beta chains from one sample, sequenced in a study of blood T cell repertoires in COVID-19. The assay was immunoSEQ multiplex PCR, and TCRdb's table has in-frame clones only and misses some. The table records hundreds of thousands of clones, approximately 88% of them present only once. Sequencing was performed on peripheral blood. These receptors originate from a man aged 35 to 55 with acute or convalescent COVID-19. CDR3s leave out the opening cysteine and the closing phenylalanine or tryptophan.

>TRBV2
ASREGWQNTEAF
>TRBV5-1
ASSLESLAGNEQF
>TRBV7-3
ASSLDRVSYNEQF
>TRBV5-4
ASSFDRYTEAF
>TRBV18
ASSPPSRELAGVRETQY
>TRBV28
ASSIQGAREKLF
>TRBV19
ASRTGQGATEAF
>TRBV28
ASSLTGNHEQY
>TRBV6-5
ASRRSYRENTEAF
>TRBV6-1
ASSEALSGNEQF
>TRBV5-5
ASSLRGMNTEAF
>TRBV6-5
ASSPPGMRFHEQY
>TRBV19
ASSLLSTGTDTQY
>TRBV2
ASRVDRGAGELF
>TRBV10-2
ASSEAGGPSGETQY
>TRBV2
ASSGGGYGYT
>TRBV7-8
ASSFNTGEAGELF
>TRBV2
ASSPDRVWEKLF
>TRBV7-9
ASSLALGDEKLF
>TRBV6-1
ASSVWVAGGPGETQY
>TRBV6-1
ASSESQGVTQY
>TRBV4-1
ASSQVRASGRNDEQY
>TRBV24-1
ATSDLVSSGNYEQY
>TRBV4-1
ASSQASRSNQPQH
>TRBV30
AWSVPGTDETQY
>TRBV2
ASSAETRETQY
>TRBV9
ASSSRSYNYGYT
>TRBV4-1
ASSQPQGFTNEKLF
>TRBV5-1
ASSLNPGHPNQPQH
>TRBV24-1
ATSDSSDSANTGELF
>TRBV27
ASSWTENTEAF
>TRBV5-1
ASSLAILSGNEQF
>TRBV20-1
SASGGTGSRSVYGYT
>TRBV7-2
ASSLSPVLYGYT
>TRBV18
ASSLNWDSSNEKLF
>TRBV19
ASSIQRNTIY
>TRBV15
ATRSAGDANEQF
>TRBV12-3/TRBV12-4
ASSLNRHTEAF
>TRBV2
ASSEGQANTGELF
>TRBV18
ASSQTPGQMNTEAF
>TRBV9
ASSVSGLAPLNEQF
>TRBV7-6
ASSLKGTGNSPLH
>TRBV28
ASSSGGWTDTQY
>TRBV5-1
ASSMGQGLSGELF
>TRBV7-2
ASSLGGGNNSPLH
>TRBV7-3
ASSPGGPLAGGVNEQF
>TRBV5-1
ASSASGTSTDTQY
>TRBV12-3/TRBV12-4
ASRQQGFYGYT
>TRBV4-2
ASSQDRTGSGNTIY
>TRBV5-5
ASSLVLYGYT
>TRBV12-5
ASGFATGYEQY
>TRBV11-2
ASSLDRAYGYT
>TRBV5-4
ASSPNRNIPNTEAF
>TRBV10-1
ASIAGEYEQY
>TRBV30
AWTRTAYNEQF